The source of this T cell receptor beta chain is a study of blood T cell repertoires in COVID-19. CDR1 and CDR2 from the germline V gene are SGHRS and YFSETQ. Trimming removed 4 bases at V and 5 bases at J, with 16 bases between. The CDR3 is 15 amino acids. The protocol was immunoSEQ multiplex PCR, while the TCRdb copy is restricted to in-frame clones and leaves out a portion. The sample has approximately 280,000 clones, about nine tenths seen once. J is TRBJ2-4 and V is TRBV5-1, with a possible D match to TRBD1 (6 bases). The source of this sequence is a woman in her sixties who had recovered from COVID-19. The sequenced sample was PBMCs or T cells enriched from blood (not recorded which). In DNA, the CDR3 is TGCGCCAGCAGCCCGGGACATTCATCGGAAAACATTCAGTACTTC. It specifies CASSPGHSSENIQYF.